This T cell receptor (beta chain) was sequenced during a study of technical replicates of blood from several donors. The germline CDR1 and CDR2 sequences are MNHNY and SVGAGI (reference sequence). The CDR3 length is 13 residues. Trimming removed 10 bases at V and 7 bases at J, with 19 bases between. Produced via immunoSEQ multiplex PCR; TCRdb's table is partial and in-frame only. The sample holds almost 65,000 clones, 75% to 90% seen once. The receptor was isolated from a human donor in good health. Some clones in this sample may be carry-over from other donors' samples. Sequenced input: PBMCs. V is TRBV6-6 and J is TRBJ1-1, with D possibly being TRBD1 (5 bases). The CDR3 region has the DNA TGTGCCACCCGCTATTCAGGGTCAGATGAAGCTTTCTTT. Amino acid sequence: CATRYSGSDEAFF.